The 23 T cell receptor beta chains reported below all come from one sample, sequenced in a study of cytomegalovirus exposure and HLA in healthy donors. Vbeta (60) and Jbeta (13) primers were used in the PCR. The table came from immunoSEQ multiplex PCR; TCRdb's copy has only in-frame clones and leaves some out. The sample lists 150,000 to 200,000 clones, more than 65% seen once, with 9.5% to 10% in the top ten. The specimen was PBMCs. The source of these receptors is a young man in good health and CMV-seropositive.

This chain joins TRBV9 and TRBJ2-2, with TRBD2 as a possible D gene (5 bases). Trimming removed 0 bases from V and 1 base from J, with 10 bases in between. The CDR3 totals 16 residues. Germline loops: CDR1 SGDLS, CDR2 YYNGEE. The CDR3 is CASSVGSSRNTGELFF. As DNA, the CDR3 is TGTGCCAGCAGCGTAGGTTCTAGCCGGAACACCGGGGAGCTGTTTTTT.

The chain has TRBV2 and TRBJ2-1; D may be TRBD2 (5 bases). The CDR3 contains 14 residues. Germline V gene lookup returns CDR1 SNHLY and CDR2 FYNNEI. V lost 3 bases and J 6 bases, leaving 12 bases between the germline ends. This CDR3 reads CASSEARGGNEQFF. Here the CDR3 DNA reads TGTGCCAGCAGTGAGGCGAGAGGAGGCAATGAGCAGTTCTTC.

The gene calls are TRBV7-3 and TRBJ1-1; TRBD1 matches at 9 bases. V was clipped by 3 bases and J by 4 bases; unmatched bases: 0. CDR1 is SGHTA, CDR2 FQGTGA, per germline. The CDR3 loop spans 13 amino acids. The CDR3 loop is CASSLDRGTEAFF. DNA for the CDR3: TGTGCCAGCAGCTTGGACAGGGGCACTGAAGCTTTCTTT.

This clone was observed a single time. The chain has TRBV27 and TRBJ1-1; TRBD1 matches 7 bases. CDR3 size: 14 residues. V shed 5 bases, J shed 3 bases, and the junction held 6 bases outside the gene matches. The germline CDR1 and CDR2 sequences are MNHEY and SMNVEV (reference sequence). CDR3 residues: CASSGTTGYTEAFF. In nucleotides, the CDR3 is TGTGCCAGCAGTGGGACGACAGGGTACACTGAAGCTTTCTTT.

The chain couples TRBV12-5 to TRBJ1-2; D uncertain. CDR1 is LGHNT and CDR2 is FRNRAP in the germline V gene. This CDR3 comprises 13 residues. Trimming cost V 2 bases and J 4 bases, with 8 bases left between them. The CDR3 DNA reads as TGTGCTAGTGGTTTGTCCCCCGTCTATGGCTACACCTTC. Amino acids: CASGLSPVYGYTF.

This clone was recorded a few times. This rearrangement joins TRBV5-1 to TRBJ2-1, with 11 bases fitting TRBD2. CDR3 length: 18 amino acids. Trimming cost V 0 bases and J 0 bases; bases outside gene matches: 5. Germline CDR1 reads SGHRS; CDR2 reads YFSETQ. For the CDR3, the DNA is TGCGCCAGCAGCTTGGTTCCTAGCGGGAGGAGCTCCTACAATGAGCAGTTCTTC. Translated: CASSLVPSGRSSYNEQFF.

The genes are TRBV5-6 and TRBJ1-1, with D possibly TRBD1 on 5 matching bases. V shed 0 bases and J shed 7 bases, with 10 bases lying between them. The CDR3 sequence is 13 residues long. Looked up from germline, CDR1 is SGHDT and CDR2 is YYEEEE. The CDR3 nucleotides are TGTGCCAGCAGCTTGGGTGCAGGGATTGAAGCTTTCTTT. Translation gives CASSLGAGIEAFF. Together with reference TRBV5-6 and TRBJ1-1, the CDR3 gives the full variable domain: DAGVTQSPTHLIKTRGQQVTLRCSPKSGHDTVSWYQQALGQGPQFIFQYYEEEERQRGNFPDRFSGHQFPNYSSELNVNALLLGDSALYLCASSLGAGIEAFFGQGTRLTVV.

V is TRBV4-1 and J is TRBJ2-6, with TRBD2 matching over 7 bases. The CDR3 totals 20 residues. Germline-derived CDR1 and CDR2 are MGHRA and YSYEKL. After removal of 3 bases from V and 2 bases from J, the junction contained 16 bases not matched to a gene. CDR3 amino acids: CASSHASVGGFEPGANVLTF. CDR3 DNA sequence: TGCGCCAGCAGCCATGCCTCAGTGGGGGGGTTTGAACCTGGGGCCAACGTCCTGACTTTC.

This clone is a singleton in its sample. J is TRBJ2-3 and V is TRBV4-2; TRBD1 matches 7 bases. Germline CDR1 and CDR2: LGHNA and YNFKEQ. CDR3 length: 16 amino acids. V trimming: 3 bases; J trimming: 4 bases; junction bases outside the gene matches: 10. Here the CDR3 reads CASSQATDRAADTQYF. CDR3 in DNA: TGTGCCAGCAGCCAGGCAACCGACAGGGCTGCAGATACGCAGTATTTT.

This clone came up a few times. Germline is not matched at one junction end, which may reflect a read error. V gene TRBV2 combines with J gene TRBJ2-7; D is possibly TRBD1 (5 bases). Germline V gives CDR1 SNHLY, CDR2 FYNNEI. CDR3 size: 11 residues. The CDR3 is CAIRREDSLGF. CDR3 in DNA: TGTGCCATCAGGAGAGAAGACAGCTTGGGCTTC.

The CDR3 reads CASSFTSGRAGEQFF. CDR3 DNA sequence: TGTGCCAGCAGCTTCACTAGCGGGAGGGCTGGTGAGCAGTTCTTC. The chain has TRBV11-3 and TRBJ2-1; 13 positions agree with TRBD2. This CDR3 comprises 15 residues. J was trimmed by 9 bases and V by 3 bases; bases with no gene match: 5. Germline V gene sequence: CDR1 SGHNT, CDR2 YENEEA.

As DNA, the CDR3 is TGTGCCAGCAGTCCCCTGGGACAGGGGGACTACGAGCAGTACTTC. Translating gives CASSPLGQGDYEQYF. The V gene is TRBV6-6, the J gene TRBJ2-7, with 11 bases matching TRBD1. Germline CDR1 MNHNY, CDR2 SVGAGI (reference sequence). Trimming at V came to 5 bases and at J to 3 bases, leaving 6 bases not matched to a gene. The CDR3 runs 15 residues.

V is TRBV28 and J is TRBJ2-2; 8 bases agree with TRBD1. Per germline, CDR1 MDHEN and CDR2 SYDVKM. Trimming took 6 bases from V and 7 from J; bases not matched to a gene: 4. This CDR3 contains 13 residues. This CDR3 is CASSRTGFGELFF. CDR3 DNA sequence: TGTGCCAGCAGCAGGACAGGGTTCGGGGAGCTGTTTTTT.

Written as DNA, the CDR3 is TGTGCCAGCAGCTTTTGGGGGCAGGGGGATAGCAATCAGCCCCAGCATTTT. Its translation is CASSFWGQGDSNQPQHF. The rearrangement uses TRBV5-8 and TRBJ1-5; 7 nucleotides match TRBD1. V trimming: 2 bases; J trimming: 0 bases; junction bases outside the gene matches: 8. CDR3 length: 17 residues. Germline V gene lookup returns CDR1 SGHTS and CDR2 YDEGEE.

V usage is TRBV7-8 and J usage is TRBJ2-7, with 9 bases lining up with TRBD1. This CDR3 has 16 residues. Germline CDR1 reads SGHVS; CDR2 reads FQNEAQ. V shed 5 bases and J 5 bases; nucleotides not matched to a gene: 13. Here the CDR3 reads CASSAHAGTGLNEQYF. In DNA form, the CDR3 reads TGTGCCAGCAGCGCCCACGCCGGGACAGGGCTCAACGAGCAGTACTTC. Filled out from reference TRBV7-8 and TRBJ2-7, the complete variable domain reads GAGVSQSPRYKVAKRGQDVALRCDPISGHVSLFWYQQALGQGPEFLTYFQNEAQLDKSGLPSDRFFAERPEGSVSTLKIQRTQQEDSAVYLCASSAHAGTGLNEQYFGPGTRLTVT.

V gene TRBV4-1 combines with J gene TRBJ1-5; no firm D call. CDR3 length: 13 residues. V lost 1 base to trimming and J lost 3 bases, with 4 bases between them. Germline CDR1 and CDR2: MGHRA and YSYEKL. CDR3: CASSQVFNQPQHF. DNA of the CDR3: TGCGCCAGCAGCCAAGTATTCAATCAGCCCCAGCATTTT.

The chain carries TRBV28 and TRBJ2-7, with TRBD1 as a possible D gene (6 bases). The CDR3 is 19 residues long. The germline V gene encodes CDR1 MDHEN and CDR2 SYDVKM. Deletions cut 3 bases from V and 5 bases from J, with 29 bases between. The CDR3 DNA sequence: TGTGCCAGCAGTTTGGGTCCACAGGGTTCCGTCGCCGGGTTTCACGAGCAGTACTTC. Protein: CASSLGPQGSVAGFHEQYF.

In its sample, this clone was seen a few times. The chain employs TRBV4-1 and TRBJ2-1; tentatively, D is TRBD2 (5 bases). Per the germline V gene, CDR1 is MGHRA and CDR2 is YSYEKL. V dropped 8 bases and J dropped 0 bases, with 11 bases sitting between them. CDR3 length: 14 residues. The CDR3 DNA reads as TGCGCCAGCTCGGGGTCCTCCTCCTACAATGAGCAGTTCTTC. It specifies CASSGSSSYNEQFF.

The rearrangement joins TRBV7-9 to TRBJ2-7; 9 nucleotides line up with TRBD2. The CDR3 contains 13 residues. Germline CDR1 reads SEHNR; CDR2 reads FQNEAQ (reference sequence). Trimming removed 0 bases from V and 9 bases from J; junction bases left unmatched: 3. The CDR3 nucleotides read TGTGCCAGCAGCTTAGCGCTAGCGGGGTGGCAGTACTTC. Translation: CASSLALAGWQYF.

As DNA, the CDR3 is TGTGCCAGTAGTATGAGGACAGGTTCTAACTATGGCTACACCTTC. This sequence encodes CASSMRTGSNYGYTF. The chain has TRBV19 and TRBJ1-2; 7 bases line up with TRBD1. This CDR3 spans 15 amino acids. V lost 3 bases and J lost 0; bases outside the gene matches: 4. The germline CDR1 and CDR2 sequences are LNHDA and SQIVND (reference sequence).

This chain uses TRBV7-9 with TRBJ2-7; tentative D call: TRBD1 (5 bases). Trimming shortened V by 9 bases and J by 4 bases, and 13 bases separated the two germline ends. Germline V gene lookup returns CDR1 SEHNR and CDR2 FQNEAQ (reference sequence). This CDR3 is built from 12 residues. CDR3: CASKKTGYEQYF. In DNA, the CDR3 is TGTGCCAGTAAAAAAACAGGTTACGAGCAGTACTTC.

The rearrangement links TRBV11-2 to TRBJ2-1; 8 positions agree with TRBD1. The germline V gene has CDR1 SGHAT and CDR2 FQNNGV. V trimming: 1 base; J trimming: 9 bases; junction bases outside the gene matches: 8. The CDR3 is 15 residues long. CDR3 coding DNA: TGTGCCAGCAGCTTAGTCCGGACAGGGAAGGGTGAGCAGTTCTTC. Translation gives CASSLVRTGKGEQFF.

The chain recombines TRBV19 with TRBJ2-2; D gene ambiguous. The V end lost 8 bases, the J end lost 0 bases, and 10 bases lay between the germline ends. Looked up from germline, CDR1 is LNHDA and CDR2 is SQIVND (reference sequence). This CDR3 is 14 amino acids long. This CDR3 reads CASSVIPNTGELFF. CDR3 in DNA: TGTGCCAGTTCAGTGATCCCGAACACCGGGGAGCTGTTTTTT.